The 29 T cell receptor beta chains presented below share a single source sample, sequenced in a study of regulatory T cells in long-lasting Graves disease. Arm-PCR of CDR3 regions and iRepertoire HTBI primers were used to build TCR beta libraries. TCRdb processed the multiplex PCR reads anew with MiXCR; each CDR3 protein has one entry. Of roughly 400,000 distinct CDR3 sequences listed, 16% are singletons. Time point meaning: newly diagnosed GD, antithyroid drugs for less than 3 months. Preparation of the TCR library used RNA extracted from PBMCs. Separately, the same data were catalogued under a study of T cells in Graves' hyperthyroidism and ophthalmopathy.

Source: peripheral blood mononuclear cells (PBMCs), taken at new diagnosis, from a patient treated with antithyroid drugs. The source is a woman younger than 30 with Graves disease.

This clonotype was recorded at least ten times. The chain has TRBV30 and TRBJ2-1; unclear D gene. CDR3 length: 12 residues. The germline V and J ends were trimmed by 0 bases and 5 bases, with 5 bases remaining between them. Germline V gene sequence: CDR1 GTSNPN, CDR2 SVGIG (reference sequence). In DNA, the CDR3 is TGTGCCTGGAGTGTCGACCACAATGAGCAGTTCTTC. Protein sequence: CAWSVDHNEQFF.

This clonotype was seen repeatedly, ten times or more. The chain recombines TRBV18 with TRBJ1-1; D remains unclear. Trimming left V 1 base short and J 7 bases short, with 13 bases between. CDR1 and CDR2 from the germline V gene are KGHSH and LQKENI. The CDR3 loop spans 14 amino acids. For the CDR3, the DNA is TGTGCCAGCTCACCACAGAACGTCCAAAATGAAGCTTTCTTT. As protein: CASSPQNVQNEAFF. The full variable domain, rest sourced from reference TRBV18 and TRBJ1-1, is NAGVMQNPRHLVRRRGQEARLRCSPMKGHSHVYWYRQLPEEGLKFMVYLQKENIIDESGMPKERFSAEFPKEGPSILRIQQVVRGDSAAYFCASSPQNVQNEAFFGQGTRLTVV.

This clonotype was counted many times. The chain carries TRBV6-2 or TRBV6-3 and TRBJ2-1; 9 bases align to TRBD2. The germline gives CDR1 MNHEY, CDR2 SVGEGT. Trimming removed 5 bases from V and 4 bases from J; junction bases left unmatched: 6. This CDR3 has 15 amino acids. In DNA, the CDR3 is TGTGCCAGCAGTCCCCTAGCGGGAAGTTACAATGAGCAGTTCTTC. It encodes CASSPLAGSYNEQFF.

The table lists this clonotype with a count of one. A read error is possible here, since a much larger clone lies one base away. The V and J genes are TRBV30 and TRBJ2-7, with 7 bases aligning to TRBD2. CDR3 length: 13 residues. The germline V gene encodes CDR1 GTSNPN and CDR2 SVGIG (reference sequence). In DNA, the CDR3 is TGTGGCTGGAGTCGACTAGCCCCGAACGAGCAGTACTTC. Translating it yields CGWSRLAPNEQYF. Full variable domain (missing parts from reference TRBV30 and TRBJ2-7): SQTIHQWPATLVQPVGSPLSLECTVEGTSNPNLYWYRQAAGRGLQLLFYSVGIGQISSEVPQNLSASRPQDRQFILSSKKLLLSDSGFYLCGWSRLAPNEQYFGPGTRLTVT.

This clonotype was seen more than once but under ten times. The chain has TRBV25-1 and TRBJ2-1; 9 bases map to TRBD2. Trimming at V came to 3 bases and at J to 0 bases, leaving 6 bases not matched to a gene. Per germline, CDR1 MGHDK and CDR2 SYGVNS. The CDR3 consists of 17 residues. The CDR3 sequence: CASSDPSGKSSYNEQFF. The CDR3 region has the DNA TGTGCCAGCAGTGACCCTAGCGGGAAAAGCTCCTACAATGAGCAGTTCTTC. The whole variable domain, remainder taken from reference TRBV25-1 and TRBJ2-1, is EADIYQTPRYLVIGTGKKITLECSQTMGHDKMYWYQQDPGMELHLIHYSYGVNSTEKGDLSSESTVSRIRTEHFPLTLESARPSHTSQYLCASSDPSGKSSYNEQFFGPGTRLTVL.

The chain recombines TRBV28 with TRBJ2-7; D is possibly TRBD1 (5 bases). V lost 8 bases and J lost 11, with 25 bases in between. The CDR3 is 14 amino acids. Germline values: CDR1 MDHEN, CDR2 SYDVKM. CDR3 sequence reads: CASSIVITSGQKYF. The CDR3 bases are TGTGCCAGCTCTATTGTTATCACCTCCGGACAAAAGTACTTC.

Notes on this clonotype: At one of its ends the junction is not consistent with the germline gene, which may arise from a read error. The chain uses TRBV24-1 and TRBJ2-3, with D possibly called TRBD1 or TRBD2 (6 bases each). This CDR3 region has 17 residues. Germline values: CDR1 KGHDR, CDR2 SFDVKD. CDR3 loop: CATSDPSPAGEADAQYF. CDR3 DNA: TGTGCCACCAGTGATCCTTCTCCTGCAGGGGAGGCAGATGCGCAGTATTTT.

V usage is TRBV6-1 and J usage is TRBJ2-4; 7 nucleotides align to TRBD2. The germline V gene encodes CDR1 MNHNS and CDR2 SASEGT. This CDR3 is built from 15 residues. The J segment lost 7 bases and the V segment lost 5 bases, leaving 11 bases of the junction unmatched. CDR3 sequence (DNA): TGTGCCAGCAGTCTAATCCGGGGAGGGAGGAACATTCAGTACTTC. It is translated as CASSLIRGGRNIQYF.

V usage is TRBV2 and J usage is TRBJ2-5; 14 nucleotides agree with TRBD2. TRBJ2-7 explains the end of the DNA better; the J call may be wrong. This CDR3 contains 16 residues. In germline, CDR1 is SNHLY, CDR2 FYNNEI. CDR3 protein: CASSRLAGGDTYEQYF. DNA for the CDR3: TGTGCCAGCAGCAGACTAGCGGGAGGGGATACCTACGAGCAGTACTTC.

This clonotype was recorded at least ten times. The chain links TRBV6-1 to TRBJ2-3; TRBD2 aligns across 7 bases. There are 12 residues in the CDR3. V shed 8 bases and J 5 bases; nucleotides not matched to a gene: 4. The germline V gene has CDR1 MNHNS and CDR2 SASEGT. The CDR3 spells CASEGGGDTQYF. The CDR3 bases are TGTGCCAGCGAAGGCGGGGGAGATACGCAGTATTTT.

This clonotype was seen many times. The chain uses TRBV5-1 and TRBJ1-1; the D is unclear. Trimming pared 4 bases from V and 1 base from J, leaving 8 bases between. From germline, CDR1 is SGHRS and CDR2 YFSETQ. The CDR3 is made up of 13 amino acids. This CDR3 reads CASSREGNTEAFF. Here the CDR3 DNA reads TGCGCCAGCAGCCGGGAGGGGAACACTGAAGCTTTCTTT.

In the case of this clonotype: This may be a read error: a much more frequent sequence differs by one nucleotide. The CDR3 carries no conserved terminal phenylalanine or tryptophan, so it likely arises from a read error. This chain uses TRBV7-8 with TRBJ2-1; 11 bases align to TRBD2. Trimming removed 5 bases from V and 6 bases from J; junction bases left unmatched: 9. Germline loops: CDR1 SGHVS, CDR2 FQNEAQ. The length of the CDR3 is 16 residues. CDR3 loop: CASSDILAGVLNEQFL. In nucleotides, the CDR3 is TGTGCCAGCAGCGACATACTAGCGGGAGTTCTCAATGAGCAGTTCCTC.

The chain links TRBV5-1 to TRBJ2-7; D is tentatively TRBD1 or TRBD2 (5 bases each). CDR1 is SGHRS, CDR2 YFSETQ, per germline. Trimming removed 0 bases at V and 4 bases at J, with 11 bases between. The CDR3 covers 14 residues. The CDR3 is CASSLDRRNYEQYF. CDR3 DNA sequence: TGCGCCAGCAGCTTGGACAGGAGGAATTACGAGCAGTACTTC.

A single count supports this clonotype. CDR3 DNA sequence: TGTGCCAGCAGCTTAGATCGGGGTCTCTACGAGCAGTACTTC. This translates into CASSLDRGLYEQYF. V gene TRBV7-9 combines with J gene TRBJ2-7, with a tentative D call TRBD2 (5 bases). V lost 1 base, J lost 3 bases, and 10 bases lay in between. The CDR3 contains 14 residues. CDR1 is SEHNR and CDR2 is FQNEAQ in the germline V gene (reference sequence).

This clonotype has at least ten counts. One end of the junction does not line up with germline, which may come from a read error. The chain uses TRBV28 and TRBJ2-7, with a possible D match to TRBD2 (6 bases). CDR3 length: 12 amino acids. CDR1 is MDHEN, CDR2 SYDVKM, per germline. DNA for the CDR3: TGTGCCAGCAGTCTGCCCGGGACTCGGGCCCACTTC. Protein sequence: CASSLPGTRAHF. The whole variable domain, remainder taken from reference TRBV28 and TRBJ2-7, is DVKVTQSSRYLVKRTGEKVFLECVQDMDHENMFWYRQDPGLGLRLIYFSYDVKMKEKGDIPEGYSVSREKKERFSLILESASTNQTSMYLCASSLPGTRAHFGPGTRLTVT.

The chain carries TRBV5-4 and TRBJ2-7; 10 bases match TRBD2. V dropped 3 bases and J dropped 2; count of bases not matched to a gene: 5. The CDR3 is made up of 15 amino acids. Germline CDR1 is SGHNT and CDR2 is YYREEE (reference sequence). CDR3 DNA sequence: TGTGCCAGCAGCTGGGGGACTAGCGAGCCCTACGAGCAGTACTTC. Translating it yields CASSWGTSEPYEQYF.

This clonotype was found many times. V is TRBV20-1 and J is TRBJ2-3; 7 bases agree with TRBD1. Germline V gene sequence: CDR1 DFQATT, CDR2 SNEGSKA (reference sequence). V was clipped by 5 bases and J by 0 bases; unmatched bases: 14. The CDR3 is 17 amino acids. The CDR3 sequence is CSAPPAGTATSTDTQYF. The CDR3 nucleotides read TGCAGTGCTCCCCCTGCCGGGACAGCCACTAGCACAGATACGCAGTATTTT.

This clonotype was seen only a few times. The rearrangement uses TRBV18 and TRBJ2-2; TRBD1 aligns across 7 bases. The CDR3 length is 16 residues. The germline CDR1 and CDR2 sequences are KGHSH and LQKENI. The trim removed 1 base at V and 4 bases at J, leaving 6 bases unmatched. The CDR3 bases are TGTGCCAGCTCACCACAAGGTCCAGGGGGCACCGGGGAGCTGTTTTTT. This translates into CASSPQGPGGTGELFF.

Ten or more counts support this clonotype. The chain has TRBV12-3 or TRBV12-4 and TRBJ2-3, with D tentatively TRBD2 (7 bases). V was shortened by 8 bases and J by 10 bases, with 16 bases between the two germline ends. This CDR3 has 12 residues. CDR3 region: CASGGADLAQYF. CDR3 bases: TGTGCCAGCGGGGGGGCTGATTTGGCGCAGTATTTT.

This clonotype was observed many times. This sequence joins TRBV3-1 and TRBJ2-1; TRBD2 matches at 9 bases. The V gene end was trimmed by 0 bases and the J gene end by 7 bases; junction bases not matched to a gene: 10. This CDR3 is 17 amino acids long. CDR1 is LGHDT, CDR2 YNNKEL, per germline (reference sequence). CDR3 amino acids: CASSQDLSSGMGNEQFF. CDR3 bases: TGTGCCAGCAGCCAAGATCTCTCTAGCGGGATGGGAAATGAGCAGTTCTTC.

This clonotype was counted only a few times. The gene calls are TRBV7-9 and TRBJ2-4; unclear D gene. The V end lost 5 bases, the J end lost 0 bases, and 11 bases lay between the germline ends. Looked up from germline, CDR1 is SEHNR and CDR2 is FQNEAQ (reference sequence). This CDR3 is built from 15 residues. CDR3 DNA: TGTGCCAGCAGCGTGGTTGACTTAGCCAAAAACATTCAGTACTTC. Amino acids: CASSVVDLAKNIQYF. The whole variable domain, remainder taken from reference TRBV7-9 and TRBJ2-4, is DTGVSQNPRHKITKRGQNVTFRCDPISEHNRLYWYRQTLGQGPEFLTYFQNEAQLEKSRLLSDRFSAERPKGSFSTLEIQRTEQGDSAMYLCASSVVDLAKNIQYFGAGTRLSVL.

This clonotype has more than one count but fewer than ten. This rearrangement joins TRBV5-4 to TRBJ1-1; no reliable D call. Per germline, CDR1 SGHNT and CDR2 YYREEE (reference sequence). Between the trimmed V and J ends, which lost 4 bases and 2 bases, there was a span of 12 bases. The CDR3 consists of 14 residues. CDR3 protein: CASSPWTANTEAFF. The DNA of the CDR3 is TGTGCCAGCAGCCCTTGGACGGCAAACACTGAAGCTTTCTTT.

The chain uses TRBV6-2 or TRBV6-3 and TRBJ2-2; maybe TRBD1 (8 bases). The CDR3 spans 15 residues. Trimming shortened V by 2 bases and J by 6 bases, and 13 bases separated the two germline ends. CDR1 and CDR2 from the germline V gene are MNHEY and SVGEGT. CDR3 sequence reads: CASSYSGTGPGELFF. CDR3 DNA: TGTGCCAGCAGTTACAGCGGGACAGGCCCCGGGGAGCTGTTTTTT.

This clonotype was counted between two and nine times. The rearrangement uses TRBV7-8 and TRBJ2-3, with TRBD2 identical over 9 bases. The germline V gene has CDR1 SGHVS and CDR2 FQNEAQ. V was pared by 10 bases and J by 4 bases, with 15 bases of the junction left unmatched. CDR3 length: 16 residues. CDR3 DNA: TGTGCCATTCAGTCACCCTCTAGCGGGAATGCAGATACGCAGTATTTT. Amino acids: CAIQSPSSGNADTQYF.

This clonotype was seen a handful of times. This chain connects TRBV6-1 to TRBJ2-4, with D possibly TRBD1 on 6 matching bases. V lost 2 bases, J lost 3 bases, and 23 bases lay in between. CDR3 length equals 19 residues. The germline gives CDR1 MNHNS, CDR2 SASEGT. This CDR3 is CASSELGGAWVLDKNIQYF. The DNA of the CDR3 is TGTGCCAGCAGTGAACTTGGGGGCGCATGGGTCCTAGACAAAAACATTCAGTACTTC.

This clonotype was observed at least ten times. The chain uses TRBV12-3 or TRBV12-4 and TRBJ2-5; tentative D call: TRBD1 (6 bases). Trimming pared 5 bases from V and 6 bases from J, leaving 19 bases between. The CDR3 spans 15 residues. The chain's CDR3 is CASSQDSDGRKTQYF. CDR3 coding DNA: TGTGCCAGCAGTCAGGACAGCGATGGTCGGAAGACCCAGTACTTC.

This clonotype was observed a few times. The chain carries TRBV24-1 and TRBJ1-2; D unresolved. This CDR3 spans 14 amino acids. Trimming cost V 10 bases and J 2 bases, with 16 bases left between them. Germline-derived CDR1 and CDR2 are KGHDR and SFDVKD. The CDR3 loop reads CATTGTETNYGYTF. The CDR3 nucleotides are TGTGCCACGACGGGTACAGAAACCAACTATGGCTACACCTTC.

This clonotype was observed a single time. As DNA, the CDR3 is TGTGCCAGCAGCTTAGGCGGGCTACGCACAGATACGCAGTATTTT. Amino acid sequence: CASSLGGLRTDTQYF. The chain carries TRBV7-3 and TRBJ2-3; a possible D gene is TRBD2 (5 bases). Per the germline V gene, CDR1 is SGHTA and CDR2 is FQGTGA. Trimming took off 2 bases at V and 1 base at J, with 10 bases between the two ends. The CDR3 extends over 15 amino acids.

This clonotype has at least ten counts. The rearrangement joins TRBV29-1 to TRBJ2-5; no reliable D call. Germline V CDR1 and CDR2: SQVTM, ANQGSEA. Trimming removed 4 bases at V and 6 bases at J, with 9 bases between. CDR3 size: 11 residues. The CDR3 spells CSVVQAQTQYF. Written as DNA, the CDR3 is TGCAGCGTTGTTCAAGCCCAGACCCAGTACTTC. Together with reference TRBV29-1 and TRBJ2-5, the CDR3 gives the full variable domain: SAVISQKPSRDICQRGTSLTIQCQVDSQVTMMFWYRQQPGQSLTLIATANQGSEATYESGFVIDKFPISRPNLTFSTLTVSNMSPEDSSIYLCSVVQAQTQYFGPGTRLLVL.